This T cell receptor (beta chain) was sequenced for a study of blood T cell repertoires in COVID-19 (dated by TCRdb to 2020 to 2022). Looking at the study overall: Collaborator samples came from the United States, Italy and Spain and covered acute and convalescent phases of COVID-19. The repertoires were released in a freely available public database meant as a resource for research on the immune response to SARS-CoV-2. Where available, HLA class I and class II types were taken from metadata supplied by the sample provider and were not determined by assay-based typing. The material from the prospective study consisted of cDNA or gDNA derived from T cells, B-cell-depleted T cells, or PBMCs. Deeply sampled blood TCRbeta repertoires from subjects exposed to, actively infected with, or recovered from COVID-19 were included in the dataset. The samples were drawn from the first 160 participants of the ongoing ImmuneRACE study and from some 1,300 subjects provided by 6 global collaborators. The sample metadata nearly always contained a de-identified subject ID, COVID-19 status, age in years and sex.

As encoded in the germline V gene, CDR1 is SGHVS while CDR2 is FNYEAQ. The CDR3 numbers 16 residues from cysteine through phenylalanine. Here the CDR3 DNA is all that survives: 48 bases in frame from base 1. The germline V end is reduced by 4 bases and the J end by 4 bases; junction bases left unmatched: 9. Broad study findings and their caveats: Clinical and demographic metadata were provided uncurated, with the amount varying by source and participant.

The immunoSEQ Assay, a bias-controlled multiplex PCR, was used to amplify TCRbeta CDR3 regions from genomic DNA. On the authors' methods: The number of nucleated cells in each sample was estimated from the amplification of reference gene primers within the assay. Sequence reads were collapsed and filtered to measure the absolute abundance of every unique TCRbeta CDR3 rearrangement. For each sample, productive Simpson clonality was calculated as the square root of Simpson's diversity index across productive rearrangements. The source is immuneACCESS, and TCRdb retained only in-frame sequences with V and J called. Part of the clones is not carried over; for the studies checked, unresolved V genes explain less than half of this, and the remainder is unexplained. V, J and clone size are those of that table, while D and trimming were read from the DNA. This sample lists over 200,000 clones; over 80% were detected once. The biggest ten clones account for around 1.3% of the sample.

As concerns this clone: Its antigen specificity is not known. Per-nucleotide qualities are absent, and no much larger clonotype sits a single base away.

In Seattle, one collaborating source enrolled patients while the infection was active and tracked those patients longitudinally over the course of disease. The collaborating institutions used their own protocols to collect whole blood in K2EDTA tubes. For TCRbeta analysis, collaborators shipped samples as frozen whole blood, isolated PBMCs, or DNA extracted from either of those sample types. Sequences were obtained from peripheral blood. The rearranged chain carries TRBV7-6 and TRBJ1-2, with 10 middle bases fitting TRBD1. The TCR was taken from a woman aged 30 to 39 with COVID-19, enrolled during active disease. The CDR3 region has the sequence CASSSLRDRGGYGYTF. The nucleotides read TGTGCCAGCAGCTCACTCCGGGACAGGGGAGGCTATGGCTACACCTTC.